This note documents a single T cell receptor (beta chain) sequence. The data were taken from a study of cytomegalovirus exposure and HLA in healthy donors. The PCR used 60 Vbeta and 13 Jbeta primers. Method: immunoSEQ multiplex PCR; TCRdb's copy keeps in-frame clones and lacks some. The sample has approximately 53,000 clones, around three quarters seen once; the top ten hold 8.1%. The TCR sequence derives from a man aged 30 to 39 in good health and CMV-seropositive. The sample was PBMCs.

The chain's CDR3 is CASSQQGAGTEAFF. The CDR3 DNA reads as TGTGCCAGCAGCCAACAGGGGGCTGGTACTGAAGCTTTCTTT. The chain carries TRBV7-3 and TRBJ1-1; 9 bases map to TRBD1. Germline V gene data show CDR1 as SGHTA and CDR2 as FQGTGA. The V segment lost 5 bases and the J segment 5 bases; nucleotides outside the gene matches: 6. This CDR3 is 14 amino acids long.